The 32 T cell receptor beta chains given below trace back to one sample, sequenced in a study of T cells after yellow fever vaccination. TCRdb itself ran the 5' RACE reads through MiXCR, one entry per CDR3 protein. The sample holds 500,000 to 650,000 distinct CDR3 sequences, 10% to 15% seen once. The input for sequencing was PBMCs, taken on the day of the yellow fever booster vaccination. These receptors were obtained from a young man who received the YFV17D yellow fever vaccine.

This clonotype was detected only a few times. The chain uses TRBV9 and TRBJ2-1; the D gene is possibly TRBD2 (7 bases). Germline-derived CDR1 and CDR2 are SGDLS and YYNGEE. The CDR3 sequence is 16 residues long. Trimming removed 0 bases at V and 8 bases at J, with 18 bases between. In nucleotides, the CDR3 is TGTGCCAGCAGCGTAGCGGCAGGCGGGGGCTATGATGAGCAGTTCTTC. It codes for CASSVAAGGGYDEQFF.

The J gene is TRBJ2-1, the V gene TRBV11-2; 8 bases match TRBD2. CDR3 length: 18 amino acids. The ends lost 3 bases at V and 0 bases at J; junction bases unmatched: 10. Germline CDR1 is SGHAT and CDR2 is FQNNGV. In nucleotides, the CDR3 is TGTGCCAGCAGCTTCACCCCTGTCGCGGGAGGCTCCTACAATGAGCAGTTCTTC. Translation gives CASSFTPVAGGSYNEQFF. Combining the CDR3 with reference TRBV11-2 and TRBJ2-1 gives the whole variable domain EAGVAQSPRYKIIEKRQSVAFWCNPISGHATLYWYQQILGQGPKLLIQFQNNGVVDDSQLPKDRFSAERLKGVDSTLKIQPAKLEDSAVYLCASSFTPVAGGSYNEQFFGPGTRLTVL.

This chain uses TRBV6-2 or TRBV6-3 with TRBJ2-3, with 7 nucleotides matching TRBD1. The trim removed 2 bases at V and 5 bases at J, leaving 10 bases unmatched. The CDR3 has 16 residues. Germline values: CDR1 MNHEY, CDR2 SVGEGT. The CDR3 is CASSYPGQDPEDTQYF. The CDR3 DNA is TGTGCCAGCAGTTACCCTGGACAGGATCCGGAAGATACGCAGTATTTT.

This sequence joins TRBV20-1 and TRBJ2-7; 7 bases line up with TRBD1. The CDR3 spans 13 residues. V dropped 5 bases and J dropped 4; count of bases not matched to a gene: 8. From germline, CDR1 is DFQATT and CDR2 SNEGSKA (reference sequence). The CDR3 here is CSAPDRFGYEQYF. Written as DNA, the CDR3 is TGCAGTGCTCCGGACAGGTTTGGGTACGAGCAGTACTTC.

CDR3 nucleotides: TGTGCCAGCAGCCCTCCGACTAGCGGAATAGGGAATGAGCAGTTCTTC. This encodes CASSPPTSGIGNEQFF. The rearrangement links TRBV7-2 to TRBJ2-1; 9 bases are a match to TRBD2. The V segment lost 5 bases and the J segment 7 bases; nucleotides outside the gene matches: 12. The CDR3 spans 16 residues. Germline V gene data show CDR1 as SGHTA and CDR2 as FQGNSA.

The chain joins TRBV5-6 to TRBJ2-1; the match to TRBD1 covers 7 bases. The CDR3 is 15 residues long. With 2 bases clipped from V and 7 bases from J, the junction kept 9 bases outside the gene matches. Germline loops: CDR1 SGHDT, CDR2 YYEEEE. The CDR3 reads CASSFPTGPRNEQFF. The CDR3 DNA reads TGTGCCAGCAGCTTTCCGACAGGGCCGAGGAATGAGCAGTTCTTC.

This clonotype occurred a few times. The gene calls are TRBV7-6 and TRBJ2-1, with 13 positions matching TRBD2. Losses at the gene ends were 5 bases for V and 8 bases for J; bases not matched to a gene: 6. This CDR3 has 15 residues. Per germline, CDR1 SGHVS and CDR2 FNYEAQ. The CDR3: CASSPRLAGGHEQFF. In DNA form, the CDR3 reads TGTGCCAGCAGCCCCCGACTAGCGGGAGGTCATGAGCAGTTCTTC.

The rearrangement links TRBV20-1 to TRBJ2-7; D possibly corresponds to TRBD2 (5 bases). Trimming cost V 2 bases and J 6 bases, with 14 bases left between them. Per germline, CDR1 DFQATT and CDR2 SNEGSKA (reference sequence). This CDR3 comprises 13 residues. This CDR3 is CSARYDYGLEQYF. The CDR3 region has the DNA TGCAGTGCTAGATACGACTATGGCCTCGAGCAGTACTTC.

The sample holds a few counts of this clonotype. The V and J genes are TRBV20-1 and TRBJ1-5; D unresolved. Trimming took 5 bases from V and 3 from J, leaving 11 bases between them. The germline CDR1 and CDR2 sequences are DFQATT and SNEGSKA (reference sequence). This CDR3 is built from 13 residues. The CDR3 region is CSASGRTNQPQHF. For the CDR3, the DNA is TGCAGTGCTTCCGGGAGGACCAATCAGCCCCAGCATTTT.

In its sample, this clonotype was seen many times. The chain carries TRBV3-1 and TRBJ2-2, with D hard to call. The CDR3 loop spans 15 amino acids. Germline assignment: CDR1 LGHDT and CDR2 YNNKEL (reference sequence). V was trimmed by 4 bases and J by 2 bases, leaving 11 bases between them. Written as DNA, the CDR3 is TGTGCCAGCAGCCCGATGGACGGTAACACCGGGGAGCTGTTTTTT. It yields the protein CASSPMDGNTGELFF. The full variable domain, with the rest looked up from reference TRBV3-1 and TRBJ2-2, is DTAVSQTPKYLVTQMGNDKSIKCEQNLGHDTMYWYKQDSKKFLKIMFSYNNKELIINETVPNRFSPKSPDKAHLNLHINSLELGDSAVYFCASSPMDGNTGELFFGEGSRLTVL.

The chain has TRBV12-3 or TRBV12-4 and TRBJ2-1; TRBD2 matches 8 bases. V was clipped by 3 bases and J by 10 bases; unmatched bases: 8. The CDR3 runs to 14 residues. CDR3 amino acids: CASSLSAGVREQFF. In DNA form, the CDR3 reads TGTGCCAGCAGTTTGTCAGCGGGAGTTAGAGAGCAGTTCTTC.

This clonotype has more than one count but fewer than ten. V gene TRBV30 combines with J gene TRBJ1-6, with TRBD1 matching 8 bases. CDR1 and CDR2 (germline): GTSNPN, SVGIG (reference sequence). V was clipped by 4 bases and J by 8 bases; unmatched bases: 7. This CDR3 is built from 14 residues. CDR3 protein: CAWTPGTGDSPLHF. The CDR3 nucleotides are TGTGCCTGGACTCCCGGGACAGGAGATTCACCCCTCCACTTT.

The table lists this clonotype with a few counts. The chain carries TRBV15 and TRBJ1-5; TRBD1 agrees at 10 bases. The V segment lost 0 bases and the J segment 7 bases; nucleotides outside the gene matches: 0. The CDR3 is made up of 14 amino acids. Germline V lookup: CDR1 LNHNV, CDR2 YYDKDF (reference sequence). The DNA for the CDR3 is TGTGCCACCAGCAGAGAGGACAGGGGGCAGCCCCAGCATTTT. Protein: CATSREDRGQPQHF.

Note on this clonotype: This may arise from a read error, as a much more abundant clone is one base away. V gene TRBV6-2 or TRBV6-3 combines with J gene TRBJ2-1; D is uncertain. Germline V gene sequence: CDR1 MNHEY, CDR2 SVGEGT. V lost 8 bases and J 4 bases, leaving 15 bases between the germline ends. The CDR3 is 14 amino acids. Written as DNA, the CDR3 is TGTGCCAGCTGCGATTCGGGTTTTTACAATGAGCAGTTCTTC. Its protein product is CASCDSGFYNEQFF.

In this sample, this clonotype turned up a few times. The rearrangement links TRBV28 to TRBJ2-2; D is unresolved. CDR3 length equals 12 residues. V lost 5 bases, J lost 5 bases, and 6 bases lay in between. Germline CDR1 is MDHEN and CDR2 is SYDVKM. The DNA for the CDR3 is TGTGCCAGCAGTCCCTGGACCGGGGAGCTGTTTTTT. Translating gives CASSPWTGELFF.

As DNA, the CDR3 is TGCGCCAGCAGCCCCGGGACAGGGGGTGCAGAGACCCAGTACTTC. Amino acid sequence: CASSPGTGGAETQYF. V usage is TRBV10-1 and J usage is TRBJ2-5; TRBD1 matches 11 bases. V lost 6 bases to trimming and J lost 4 bases; unmatched junction nucleotides: 7. Germline V gene sequence: CDR1 WNHNN, CDR2 SYGVQD (reference sequence). CDR3 size: 15 residues.

The chain links TRBV20-1 to TRBJ2-3; no clear D. Germline V gene sequence: CDR1 DFQATT, CDR2 SNEGSKA (reference sequence). The CDR3 runs 15 residues. The germline V and J ends were trimmed by 1 base and 4 bases, with 15 bases remaining between them. CDR3 amino acids: CSARGSSARSDTQYF. The CDR3 DNA reads as TGCAGTGCTAGAGGATCGAGTGCTCGGTCAGATACGCAGTATTTT.

V and J are TRBV18 and TRBJ2-7; perhaps D is TRBD1 or TRBD2 (5 bases each). The CDR3 runs to 15 residues. The V end lost 0 bases, the J end lost 1 base, and 10 bases lay between the germline ends. Germline V CDR1 and CDR2: KGHSH, LQKENI. The CDR3 nucleotides are TGTGCCAGCTCACCACCGCGGGCAGGGTCCTACGAGCAGTACTTC. This codes for CASSPPRAGSYEQYF.

This chain uses TRBV15 with TRBJ2-5; D remains unclear. Germline V gene lookup returns CDR1 LNHNV and CDR2 YYDKDF (reference sequence). This CDR3 comprises 16 residues. Trimming removed 1 base at V and 1 base at J, with 13 bases between. The CDR3 is CATSRVTNSIQETQYF. The CDR3 DNA reads as TGTGCCACCAGCAGAGTAACCAATTCGATCCAAGAGACCCAGTACTTC.

This clonotype was detected a few times. The gene calls are TRBV21-1 and TRBJ1-2; the tabulated D call, TRBD1, remains unverified against the DNA. TRBV21-1 is designated a pseudogene. The CDR3 totals 18 residues. The CDR3 DNA is TGTGCCAGCAGCAAAAGCTCCCTGGGACAGGGGGCCGTAGAGGGCTACACCTTC. Amino acids: CASSKSSLGQGAVEGYTF.

A few counts support this clonotype. The chain joins TRBV10-3 to TRBJ2-7; D ambiguous. Between the trimmed V and J ends, which lost 8 bases and 0 bases, there was a span of 8 bases. Germline assignment: CDR1 ENHRY and CDR2 SYGVKD. The CDR3 covers 12 residues. The CDR3 loop reads CAIGWDSYEQYF. CDR3 coding DNA: TGTGCCATCGGGTGGGACTCCTACGAGCAGTACTTC.

The gene calls are TRBV24-1 and TRBJ2-6; D remains unclear. The germline V gene has CDR1 KGHDR and CDR2 SFDVKD. There are 15 residues in the CDR3. The ends were cut back, 3 bases at V and 11 bases at J, with 16 bases in the middle. CDR3 amino acids: CATSDGVGVDHVLTF. For the CDR3, the DNA is TGTGCCACCAGTGATGGCGTTGGAGTTGATCACGTCCTGACTTTC.

In its sample, this clonotype was seen many times. The chain joins TRBV5-1 to TRBJ2-1, with D perhaps TRBD1 (5 bases). This CDR3 has 13 residues. Trimming left V 6 bases short and J 5 bases short, with 12 bases between. Germline CDR1 reads SGHRS; CDR2 reads YFSETQ. CDR3 region: CASTARAHNEQFF. The CDR3 nucleotides are TGCGCCAGCACAGCCAGGGCCCACAATGAGCAGTTCTTC.

The gene calls are TRBV9 and TRBJ2-1, with D possibly being TRBD1 (6 bases). The V gene's germline CDR1 is SGDLS and CDR2 YYNGEE. CDR3 length: 15 amino acids. V was cut by 2 bases and J by 8 bases, with 17 bases left in between. The CDR3, as DNA: TGTGCCAGCAGCGTGGACGGCTGGAAGGGGGATGAGCAGTTCTTC. Protein sequence: CASSVDGWKGDEQFF.

The chain is built from TRBV19 and TRBJ1-1; D gene unclear. V was cut by 3 bases and J by 2 bases, with 10 bases left in between. The CDR3 spans 14 residues. Germline V gives CDR1 LNHDA, CDR2 SQIVND (reference sequence). The CDR3 sequence: CASSIRRTNTEAFF. In DNA form, the CDR3 reads TGTGCCAGTAGTATCCGGAGGACTAACACTGAAGCTTTCTTT.

For this clonotype: A read error may produce the germline difference seen at one junction end. The CDR3 region is CSARPVTDYQQYF. The CDR3 region has the DNA TGCAGTGCTAGACCTGTGACAGACTACCAGCAGTACTTC. V is TRBV20-1 and J is TRBJ2-7; D may correspond to TRBD1 or TRBD2 (5 bases each). The germline gives CDR1 DFQATT, CDR2 SNEGSKA (reference sequence). The CDR3 extends over 13 amino acids.

This chain links TRBV7-9 with TRBJ2-5; D might be TRBD1 (7 bases). Trimming removed 5 bases at V and 5 bases at J, with 12 bases between. CDR1 SEHNR and CDR2 FQNEAQ come from the germline V gene (reference sequence). This CDR3 is built from 13 residues. CDR3 amino acids: CASSAGQWETQYF. Here the CDR3 DNA reads TGTGCCAGCAGCGCGGGACAGTGGGAGACCCAGTACTTC. The entire variable domain, with the rest obtained from reference TRBV7-9 and TRBJ2-5, is as follows: DTGVSQNPRHKITKRGQNVTFRCDPISEHNRLYWYRQTLGQGPEFLTYFQNEAQLEKSRLLSDRFSAERPKGSFSTLEIQRTEQGDSAMYLCASSAGQWETQYFGPGTRLLVL.

DNA of the CDR3: TGTGCCAGCTCACCACCAGGGGGGAATGGCTACACCTTC. It is translated as CASSPPGGNGYTF. The chain is built from TRBV18 and TRBJ1-2; perhaps TRBD1 as D (6 bases). V lost 0 bases to trimming and J lost 6 bases, with 8 bases between them. The CDR3 has 13 amino acids. CDR1 is KGHSH and CDR2 is LQKENI in the germline V gene. Combining the CDR3 with reference TRBV18 and TRBJ1-2 gives the whole variable domain NAGVMQNPRHLVRRRGQEARLRCSPMKGHSHVYWYRQLPEEGLKFMVYLQKENIIDESGMPKERFSAEFPKEGPSILRIQQVVRGDSAAYFCASSPPGGNGYTFGSGTRLTVV.

In DNA, the CDR3 is TGTGCCAGCAGCTCTAGCGGGATACCCACCGGGGAGCTGTTTTTT. Translation gives CASSSSGIPTGELFF. V gene TRBV7-2 combines with J gene TRBJ2-2; TRBD2 agrees at 9 bases. After removal of 4 bases from V and 4 bases from J, the junction contained 4 bases not matched to a gene. CDR1 and CDR2 from the germline V gene are SGHTA and FQGNSA. This CDR3 is 15 amino acids long.

This clonotype turned up a few times. V usage is TRBV6-2 or TRBV6-3 and J usage is TRBJ2-7, with TRBD1 identical over 10 bases. J gave up 3 bases and V 4 bases, and 0 bases lay outside the gene matches. The CDR3 totals 13 residues. Germline CDR1 MNHEY, CDR2 SVGEGT. CDR3: CASSWDRGYEQYF. Here the CDR3 DNA reads TGTGCCAGCAGTTGGGACAGGGGCTACGAGCAGTACTTC.

The rearrangement joins TRBV7-6 to TRBJ2-7; D might be TRBD1 or TRBD2, each matching 5 bases. V lost 7 bases, J lost 0 bases, and 19 bases lay in between. Germline V gene sequence: CDR1 SGHVS, CDR2 FNYEAQ. The CDR3 covers 16 residues. CDR3 amino acids: CASITARGYYSYEQYF. DNA for the CDR3: TGTGCCAGCATCACCGCCCGGGGCTACTACTCCTACGAGCAGTACTTC.

Only a few counts were recorded for this clonotype. The chain carries TRBV19 and TRBJ2-1; possibly TRBD2 for D (7 bases). Trimming shortened V by 5 bases and J by 7 bases, and 24 bases separated the two germline ends. Germline V lookup: CDR1 LNHDA, CDR2 SQIVND (reference sequence). The CDR3 runs to 17 residues. CDR3 sequence (DNA): TGTGCCAGTAGTCTAATAGGTAGGGGGAGGGCCGCGAATGAGCAGTTCTTC. It translates to CASSLIGRGRAANEQFF.